The T cell receptor (beta chain) described here comes from a study of blood T cell repertoires in COVID-19. On this clone: The same CDR3 arises from other DNA sequences in this sample as well.

With 0 bases removed from V and 6 bases from J, the gap between germline ends came to 9 bases. Looked up from germline, CDR1 is SGHRS and CDR2 is YFSETQ. This CDR3 contains 13 residues. Only in-frame clones appear in the TCRdb table, and some are missing; sequencing was by immunoSEQ multiplex PCR. There are a few hundred thousand clones in the sample; over 75% occur only once, and around 12% lies in the top ten. The V and J genes are TRBV5-1 and TRBJ1-2, with a possible D match to TRBD1 (5 bases). The receptor comes from a woman in her sixties or seventies with acute or convalescent COVID-19. Sequenced material: peripheral blood. The CDR3 coding sequence is TGCGCCAGCAGCTTGGGCGGGGCCGATGGCTACACCTTC. Translation: CASSLGGADGYTF.